One sample yielded the 9 T cell receptor beta chains listed below, sequenced in a study of shared clonotypes between healthy human individuals. Using immunoSEQ multiplex PCR, the repertoire was profiled, and TCRdb retains in-frame clones only, with some absent. Of about 2.2 million clones in the sample, approximately 94% are singletons; the top ten hold approximately 1.7%. CD45RO-negative, CCR7-positively selected cells formed the naive CD8 fraction, excluding terminally differentiated effector memory CD45RA+ cells. The material sequenced was naive CD8+ T cells from PBMCs. The receptors shown here come from a man younger than 35 in good health. Some clones in this sample may be carry-over from other donors' samples.

The V and J genes are TRBV28 and TRBJ2-7; 14 nucleotides line up with TRBD2. This CDR3 is built from 20 residues. Trimming cost V 6 bases and J 1 base; bases outside gene matches: 17. CDR1 and CDR2 from the germline V gene are MDHEN and SYDVKM. The CDR3 loop is CASSYNRGTSGSVGSYEQYF. The CDR3 DNA reads as TGTGCCAGCAGCTACAATAGAGGGACTAGCGGGAGTGTAGGATCCTACGAGCAGTACTTC.

This chain joins TRBV27 and TRBJ1-5, with TRBD1 matching 7 bases. The CDR3 totals 14 residues. Losses at the gene ends were 6 bases for V and 7 bases for J; bases not matched to a gene: 9. Germline-derived CDR1 and CDR2 are MNHEY and SMNVEV (reference sequence). The chain's CDR3 is CASSYRQGIQPQHF. DNA for the CDR3: TGTGCCAGCAGCTACCGACAGGGTATCCAGCCCCAGCATTTT.

This clone was observed a single time. Other DNA sequences in the sample encode the same CDR3. The J gene is TRBJ2-7, the V gene TRBV27; 10 bases fit TRBD2. The V segment lost 2 bases and the J segment 5 bases; nucleotides outside the gene matches: 6. The CDR3 runs 15 residues. Germline CDR1 is MNHEY and CDR2 is SMNVEV (reference sequence). CDR3 sequence reads: CASSLRAGGPHEQYF. The CDR3 DNA reads TGTGCCAGCAGTTTACGAGCGGGAGGGCCACACGAGCAGTACTTC.

V and J are TRBV7-8 and TRBJ2-5; D gene uncertain. From germline, CDR1 is SGHVS and CDR2 FQNEAQ. The CDR3 is 15 residues long. Trimming took 5 bases from V and 3 from J, leaving 16 bases between them. The CDR3 here is CASSPLARAKETQYF. The CDR3 DNA reads as TGTGCCAGCAGCCCACTGGCTAGAGCGAAAGAGACCCAGTACTTC. Full variable domain (rest looked up from reference TRBV7-8 and TRBJ2-5): GAGVSQSPRYKVAKRGQDVALRCDPISGHVSLFWYQQALGQGPEFLTYFQNEAQLDKSGLPSDRFFAERPEGSVSTLKIQRTQQEDSAVYLCASSPLARAKETQYFGPGTRLLVL.

The chain combines TRBV7-3 with TRBJ2-1; 9 bases agree with TRBD1. The CDR3 has 15 residues. V shed 5 bases and J 6 bases; nucleotides not matched to a gene: 8. Looked up from germline, CDR1 is SGHTA and CDR2 is FQGTGA. The CDR3 DNA reads TGTGCCAGCAGCCCCGGGACAGGGATGCTCAATGAGCAGTTCTTC. It encodes CASSPGTGMLNEQFF.

This chain links TRBV5-6 with TRBJ2-5; D remains unclear. The V end was cut by 0 bases, the J end by 2 bases, with 17 bases between. CDR1 and CDR2 (germline): SGHDT, YYEEEE. The CDR3 is 17 amino acids. In DNA form, the CDR3 reads TGTGCCAGCAGCTTGGGGTCAGGCAGGAGATATCAAGAGACCCAGTACTTC. This translates into CASSLGSGRRYQETQYF. Full variable domain (remainder filled in from reference TRBV5-6 and TRBJ2-5): DAGVTQSPTHLIKTRGQQVTLRCSPKSGHDTVSWYQQALGQGPQFIFQYYEEEERQRGNFPDRFSGHQFPNYSSELNVNALLLGDSALYLCASSLGSGRRYQETQYFGPGTRLLVL.

The rearrangement links TRBV7-8 to TRBJ2-5, with 10 bases matching TRBD2. The CDR3 has 15 amino acids. Germline trimming cut 5 bases from V and 5 bases from J; bases unmatched to any gene: 8. From germline, CDR1 is SGHVS and CDR2 FQNEAQ. CDR3 sequence: CASSTGLAVGETQYF. CDR3 nucleotide sequence: TGTGCCAGCAGCACCGGACTAGCGGTAGGGGAGACCCAGTACTTC. Combining the CDR3 with reference TRBV7-8 and TRBJ2-5 gives the whole variable domain GAGVSQSPRYKVAKRGQDVALRCDPISGHVSLFWYQQALGQGPEFLTYFQNEAQLDKSGLPSDRFFAERPEGSVSTLKIQRTQQEDSAVYLCASSTGLAVGETQYFGPGTRLLVL.

The chain employs TRBV21-1 and TRBJ2-7; TRBD1 is the table's D call, not checked against the DNA. TRBV21-1 represents a pseudogene. This CDR3 spans 19 amino acids. The CDR3 is CASSKSRPAGDRTTYEQYF. The CDR3 DNA reads TGTGCCAGCAGCAAAAGTCGCCCAGCCGGGGACAGAACAACCTACGAGCAGTACTTC.

As regards this clone: Other nucleotide sequences in the sample specify the same CDR3. This chain links TRBV7-3 with TRBJ2-1; 7 nucleotides match TRBD2. V trimming: 2 bases; J trimming: 2 bases; junction bases outside the gene matches: 3. The germline CDR1 and CDR2 sequences are SGHTA and FQGTGA. This CDR3 has 15 residues. CDR3: CASSLGGSAYNEQFF. The CDR3 nucleotides read TGTGCCAGCAGCTTAGGCGGGAGTGCCTACAATGAGCAGTTCTTC.